One and the same sample provided the 30 T cell receptor beta chains below, sequenced in a study of T cell repertoires in cytomegalovirus infection. TCRdb fed the reads into MiXCR, producing one record per CDR3 protein. The table includes roughly 310,000 distinct CDR3 sequences, under 35% detected once. Their specific antigens are unknown. The sample in question was cultured PBMCs, obtained from culture after CMV antigen stimulation. The receptors were sampled from a human donor in good health (CMV status not recorded). Some clones in this sample may be carry-over from other donors' samples.

The chain has TRBV7-9 and TRBJ2-7; D may be TRBD1 (6 bases). Per the germline V gene, CDR1 is SEHNR and CDR2 is FQNEAQ (reference sequence). Trimming shortened V by 2 bases and J by 1 base, and 12 bases separated the two germline ends. The CDR3 is 15 residues long. The CDR3 loop is CASSLSGQLSYEQYF. Here the CDR3 DNA reads TGTGCCAGCAGCTTATCTGGACAGTTATCCTACGAGCAGTACTTC. Combining the CDR3 with reference TRBV7-9 and TRBJ2-7 gives the whole variable domain DTGVSQNPRHKITKRGQNVTFRCDPISEHNRLYWYRQTLGQGPEFLTYFQNEAQLEKSRLLSDRFSAERPKGSFSTLEIQRTEQGDSAMYLCASSLSGQLSYEQYFGPGTRLTVT.

The rearrangement links TRBV29-1 to TRBJ2-5, with D hard to call. CDR1 and CDR2 from the germline V gene are SQVTM and ANQGSEA. This CDR3 region has 13 residues. V lost 3 bases and J 5 bases, leaving 13 bases between the germline ends. For the CDR3, the DNA is TGCAGCGTTGACATCCGGGTCGGCGAGACCCAGTACTTC. Protein product: CSVDIRVGETQYF.

The CDR3 here is CSARDQGSGVYEQYF. CDR3 in DNA: TGCAGTGCTAGAGATCAGGGTAGCGGGGTGTACGAGCAGTACTTC. The chain uses TRBV20-1 and TRBJ2-7; 8 bases align to TRBD2. CDR3 length equals 15 residues. CDR1 is DFQATT, CDR2 SNEGSKA, per germline (reference sequence). V gave up 0 bases and J gave up 4 bases; unmatched junction bases: 8.

This clonotype was counted many times. This chain links TRBV28 with TRBJ1-5; tentative D call: TRBD1 (5 bases). The CDR3 contains 15 residues. Germline values: CDR1 MDHEN, CDR2 SYDVKM. V was trimmed by 3 bases and J by 0 bases, leaving 9 bases between them. The CDR3 reads CASSFWGDSNQPQHF. CDR3 nucleotide sequence: TGTGCCAGCAGTTTTTGGGGGGATAGCAATCAGCCCCAGCATTTT.

V is TRBV20-1 and J is TRBJ2-2, with 7 bases aligning to TRBD2. With 4 bases clipped from V and 3 bases from J, the junction kept 5 bases outside the gene matches. CDR1 and CDR2 from the germline V gene are DFQATT and SNEGSKA (reference sequence). The CDR3 has 14 residues. CDR3 protein: CSAMGGVDTGELFF. The CDR3 DNA follows: TGCAGTGCTATGGGAGGGGTGGACACCGGGGAGCTGTTTTTT.

This rearrangement joins TRBV11-2 to TRBJ2-2; D is uncertain. The V end was cut by 1 base, the J end by 0 bases, with 9 bases between. Germline CDR1 and CDR2: SGHAT and FQNNGV. The CDR3 is 16 residues long. The chain's CDR3 is CASSLVRHANTGELFF. CDR3 coding DNA: TGTGCCAGCAGCTTAGTCCGGCATGCGAACACCGGGGAGCTGTTTTTT.

This chain uses TRBV7-8 with TRBJ1-6; D is unresolved. This CDR3 spans 14 amino acids. Deletions cut 10 bases from V and 10 bases from J, with 20 bases between. Looked up from germline, CDR1 is SGHVS and CDR2 is FQNEAQ. The CDR3 is CATGTVGVASPLHF. CDR3 in DNA: TGTGCCACCGGTACCGTCGGGGTTGCGTCACCCCTCCACTTT.

This clonotype came up a few times. V and J are TRBV6-2 or TRBV6-3 and TRBJ1-1; D unclear. CDR1 and CDR2 from the germline V gene are MNHEY and SVGEGT. CDR3 size: 12 residues. Trimming shortened V by 0 bases and J by 6 bases, and 5 bases separated the two germline ends. CDR3 residues: CASSYSVSEAFF. The CDR3 nucleotides read TGTGCCAGCAGTTACTCGGTGTCTGAAGCTTTCTTT.

This clonotype was recorded many times. The chain couples TRBV2 to TRBJ2-3; the D gene is possibly TRBD1 (6 bases). V gave up 6 bases and J gave up 4 bases, with 8 bases separating them. This CDR3 has 12 residues. Per germline, CDR1 SNHLY and CDR2 FYNNEI. CDR3 in amino acids: CASSRGPDTQYF. DNA of the CDR3: TGTGCCAGCAGCAGGGGCCCAGATACGCAGTATTTT. The entire variable domain, with the rest obtained from reference TRBV2 and TRBJ2-3, is as follows: EPEVTQTPSHQVTQMGQEVILRCVPISNHLYFYWYRQILGQKVEFLVSFYNNEISEKSEIFDDQFSVERPDGSNFTLKIRSTKLEDSAMYFCASSRGPDTQYFGPGTRLTVL.

The sample holds a few counts of this clonotype. The genes are TRBV10-3 and TRBJ1-6; unclear D gene. CDR3 length: 14 amino acids. The V gene's germline CDR1 is ENHRY and CDR2 SYGVKD. The V end was cut by 6 bases, the J end by 7 bases, with 13 bases between. The CDR3 is CAIRLDGGNSPLHF. In DNA form, the CDR3 reads TGTGCCATCAGACTGGACGGAGGCAATTCACCCCTCCACTTT.

The V and J genes are TRBV7-9 and TRBJ1-5; 7 nucleotides agree with TRBD1. V trimming: 3 bases; J trimming: 4 bases; junction bases outside the gene matches: 15. Germline V gene lookup returns CDR1 SEHNR and CDR2 FQNEAQ (reference sequence). The length of the CDR3 is 18 residues. The CDR3 is CASSFGTTGTARNQPQHF. The DNA for the CDR3 is TGTGCCAGCAGCTTTGGCACAACCGGGACAGCTAGAAATCAGCCCCAGCATTTT. Looking up the rest from reference TRBV7-9 and TRBJ1-5 gives the full variable domain: DTGVSQNPRHKITKRGQNVTFRCDPISEHNRLYWYRQTLGQGPEFLTYFQNEAQLEKSRLLSDRFSAERPKGSFSTLEIQRTEQGDSAMYLCASSFGTTGTARNQPQHFGDGTRLSIL.

This clonotype was counted a few times. The chain combines TRBV7-9 with TRBJ2-3, with 8 bases identical to TRBD1. CDR3 length: 15 residues. The V gene's germline CDR1 is SEHNR and CDR2 FQNEAQ (reference sequence). V lost 5 bases, J lost 0 bases, and 4 bases stayed unmatched. In DNA, the CDR3 is TGTGCCAGCAGCACGACAGGGGAAAGCACAGATACGCAGTATTTT. Its translation is CASSTTGESTDTQYF.

This clonotype came up a few times. V and J are TRBV6-1 and TRBJ1-1; D is perhaps TRBD1 (6 bases). The CDR3 is 13 residues long. Trimming shortened V by 6 bases and J by 5 bases, and 13 bases separated the two germline ends. The germline V gene has CDR1 MNHNS and CDR2 SASEGT. The CDR3 nucleotides read TGTGCCAGCAGAACAGGGACTTGGACTGAAGCTTTCTTT. Protein sequence: CASRTGTWTEAFF.

The chain uses TRBV11-2 and TRBJ1-2, with unresolved D. The CDR3 consists of 13 residues. V lost 4 bases and J lost 7, with 13 bases in between. Germline CDR1 is SGHAT and CDR2 is FQNNGV. The CDR3 coding sequence is TGTGCCAGCAGCTCGAGGGTAGTTCCTGGCTACACCTTC. It is translated as CASSSRVVPGYTF.

This chain links TRBV4-1 with TRBJ1-5, with no clear D. Trimming cost V 0 bases and J 2 bases, with 8 bases left between them. The CDR3 totals 15 residues. The V gene's germline CDR1 is MGHRA and CDR2 YSYEKL. The CDR3: CASSQEPRGNQPQHF. The CDR3 nucleotides are TGCGCCAGCAGCCAAGAACCTAGGGGCAATCAGCCCCAGCATTTT.

This chain links TRBV7-9 with TRBJ1-1, with D possibly being TRBD1 (6 bases). The CDR3 is 15 amino acids. The germline CDR1 and CDR2 sequences are SEHNR and FQNEAQ (reference sequence). V was clipped by 0 bases and J by 4 bases, with 12 bases between them. The chain's CDR3 is CASSLAQGRSTEAFF. The DNA of the CDR3 is TGTGCCAGCAGCTTAGCGCAGGGGCGGTCCACTGAAGCTTTCTTT.

The CDR3 DNA follows: TGTGCCAGCAGCTTGGCGCAGGGACGACGCAGGAACACTGAAGCTTTCTTT. This encodes CASSLAQGRRRNTEAFF. The chain couples TRBV5-4 to TRBJ1-1, with D perhaps TRBD1 (5 bases). The germline V gene encodes CDR1 SGHNT and CDR2 YYREEE (reference sequence). V lost 0 bases, J lost 1 base, and 16 bases lay in between. There are 17 residues in the CDR3.

This clonotype was detected ten times or more. The rearrangement joins TRBV7-2 to TRBJ1-1; D is possibly TRBD1 (5 bases). Trimming shortened V by 5 bases and J by 4 bases, and 11 bases separated the two germline ends. The CDR3 extends over 13 amino acids. Germline V gives CDR1 SGHTA, CDR2 FQGNSA. CDR3 in DNA: TGTGCCAGCAGCCGGGGACCGTCCACTGAAGCTTTCTTT. It codes for CASSRGPSTEAFF.

This clonotype was seen more than once but under ten times. The V call is TRBV27, the J call TRBJ1-5; D perhaps matches TRBD1 (6 bases). This CDR3 comprises 14 residues. Trimming shortened V by 10 bases and J by 5 bases, and 18 bases separated the two germline ends. Germline values: CDR1 MNHEY, CDR2 SMNVEV (reference sequence). This CDR3 is CATSGGGRYQPQHF. DNA of the CDR3: TGTGCCACATCAGGCGGGGGGCGTTATCAGCCCCAGCATTTT.

The V call is TRBV11-2, the J call TRBJ2-7; D is perhaps TRBD2 (5 bases). The germline V and J ends were trimmed by 1 base and 7 bases, with 17 bases remaining between them. The CDR3 has 15 amino acids. Germline CDR1 and CDR2: SGHAT and FQNNGV. The DNA for the CDR3 is TGTGCCAGCAGCTTAGCTACGGGGTCCAACTGGGAGCAGTACTTC. Amino acid sequence: CASSLATGSNWEQYF.

This clonotype was counted at least ten times. The chain combines TRBV7-9 with TRBJ1-1; 10 nucleotides line up with TRBD1. From germline, CDR1 is SEHNR and CDR2 FQNEAQ (reference sequence). Losses at the gene ends were 6 bases for V and 0 bases for J; bases not matched to a gene: 4. The CDR3 is 15 residues long. In DNA form, the CDR3 reads TGTGCCAGCAGTCGGGACAGGGGTATGAACACTGAAGCTTTCTTT. It translates to CASSRDRGMNTEAFF. Full variable domain (missing parts from reference TRBV7-9 and TRBJ1-1): DTGVSQNPRHKITKRGQNVTFRCDPISEHNRLYWYRQTLGQGPEFLTYFQNEAQLEKSRLLSDRFSAERPKGSFSTLEIQRTEQGDSAMYLCASSRDRGMNTEAFFGQGTRLTVV.

This clonotype was found many times. V is TRBV7-2 and J is TRBJ1-2; 7 bases line up with TRBD1. The CDR3 loop spans 16 amino acids. The V gene's germline CDR1 is SGHTA and CDR2 FQGNSA. Trimming at V came to 3 bases and at J to 8 bases, leaving 15 bases not matched to a gene. The CDR3 sequence is CASSLEVRGGAGGYTF. The CDR3 DNA reads TGTGCCAGCAGCTTGGAAGTTAGAGGGGGCGCGGGGGGCTACACCTTC. The full variable domain, rest sourced from reference TRBV7-2 and TRBJ1-2, is GAGVSQSPSNKVTEKGKDVELRCDPISGHTALYWYRQSLGQGLEFLIYFQGNSAPDKSGLPSDRFSAERTGGSVSTLTIQRTQQEDSAVYLCASSLEVRGGAGGYTFGSGTRLTVV.

This clonotype was recorded a few times. The chain uses TRBV28 and TRBJ1-1; no reliable D call. The CDR3 is 15 amino acids. Per the germline V gene, CDR1 is MDHEN and CDR2 is SYDVKM. V lost 4 bases to trimming and J lost 3 bases, with 15 bases between them. CDR3: CASSSSGERDTEAFF. The CDR3 nucleotides are TGTGCCAGCAGTTCCTCTGGGGAACGGGACACTGAAGCTTTCTTT.

The chain is built from TRBV19 and TRBJ2-1; the D gene is possibly TRBD2 (5 bases). Germline V gene sequence: CDR1 LNHDA, CDR2 SQIVND (reference sequence). V lost 6 bases and J lost 10, with 19 bases in between. CDR3 size: 14 residues. In DNA, the CDR3 is TGTGCCAGTAGCCCTAGGCTCGGGAAAGGGGAGCAGTTCTTC. Translation gives CASSPRLGKGEQFF.

This clonotype was detected only a few times. The V gene is TRBV11-2, the J gene TRBJ1-4, with a weak D call TRBD1 (5 bases). V was trimmed by 5 bases and J by 7 bases, leaving 20 bases between them. This CDR3 contains 16 residues. The germline V gene has CDR1 SGHAT and CDR2 FQNNGV. CDR3 nucleotide sequence: TGTGCCAGCAGCCGATGGGACGGGACCAGGACTGAAAAACTGTTTTTT. It codes for CASSRWDGTRTEKLFF.

This clonotype turned up a few times. The V call is TRBV30, the J call TRBJ1-1; D not resolved. Germline V gene sequence: CDR1 GTSNPN, CDR2 SVGIG (reference sequence). The ends were cut back, 1 base at V and 0 bases at J, with 9 bases in the middle. The CDR3 extends over 14 amino acids. Here the CDR3 DNA reads TGTGCCTGGAGTGAGGCAGGCCTGAACACTGAAGCTTTCTTT. It specifies CAWSEAGLNTEAFF.

V gene TRBV27 combines with J gene TRBJ2-1; no firm D call. Germline CDR1 is MNHEY and CDR2 is SMNVEV (reference sequence). CDR3 length: 12 residues. Trimming pared 6 bases from V and 8 bases from J, leaving 11 bases between. The CDR3 DNA is TGTGCCAGCAGGTCTCCTGGGGATGAGCAGTTCTTC. Translated, it gives CASRSPGDEQFF.

This clonotype was picked up a small number of times. The chain uses TRBV28 and TRBJ2-7; 8 nucleotides line up with TRBD2. Germline values: CDR1 MDHEN, CDR2 SYDVKM. Unmatched junction bases numbered 8, after V lost 8 bases and J lost 2 bases. This CDR3 is built from 14 residues. The CDR3 protein is CASVRGGQAYEQYF. The CDR3 bases are TGTGCCAGCGTCCGGGGGGGGCAAGCCTACGAGCAGTACTTC.

This clonotype was found once. This rearrangement joins TRBV5-1 to TRBJ2-2; 13 nucleotides agree with TRBD2. The germline V gene encodes CDR1 SGHRS and CDR2 YFSETQ. The CDR3 consists of 17 residues. The J segment lost 4 bases and the V segment lost 3 bases, leaving 6 bases of the junction unmatched. CDR3 protein: CASSSLAGGQGTGELFF. The CDR3 region has the DNA TGCGCCAGCAGCTCACTAGCGGGAGGGCAAGGCACCGGGGAGCTGTTTTTT. The full variable domain, rest sourced from reference TRBV5-1 and TRBJ2-2, is KAGVTQTPRYLIKTRGQQVTLSCSPISGHRSVSWYQQTPGQGLQFLFEYFSETQRNKGNFPGRFSGRQFSNSRSEMNVSTLELGDSALYLCASSSLAGGQGTGELFFGEGSRLTVL.

This clonotype came up a few times. This sequence joins TRBV3-1 and TRBJ1-5, with a weak D call TRBD1 (6 bases). Germline lookup yields CDR1 LGHDT and CDR2 YNNKEL (reference sequence). V lost 4 bases, J lost 2 bases, and 15 bases lay in between. CDR3 length: 16 amino acids. The DNA for the CDR3 is TGTGCCAGCAGCCCCTCCTCAGGGGACGGCAATCAGCCCCAGCATTTT. Translated: CASSPSSGDGNQPQHF. The full variable domain, in which reference TRBV3-1 and TRBJ1-5 provide the parts outside the CDR3, is DTAVSQTPKYLVTQMGNDKSIKCEQNLGHDTMYWYKQDSKKFLKIMFSYNNKELIINETVPNRFSPKSPDKAHLNLHINSLELGDSAVYFCASSPSSGDGNQPQHFGDGTRLSIL.